This T cell receptor (beta chain) was captured in a study of technical replicates of blood from a few donors. Only in-frame clones appear in the TCRdb table, and some are missing; sequencing was by immunoSEQ multiplex PCR. The repertoire consists of about 82,000 clones, with approximately 96% occurring once and the leading ten covering 0.37%. This clone turned up a few times. V lost 3 bases and J 7 bases, leaving 20 bases between the germline ends. Germline V gene lookup returns CDR1 SGDLS and CDR2 YYNGEE. The CDR3 contains 16 residues. The V call is TRBV9, the J call TRBJ2-1, with D maybe TRBD2 (5 bases). The sequence derives from a human donor in good health. The sequencing input was T cells isolated from PBMCs. CDR3 region: CASSALTTPGLNEQFF. The CDR3 DNA is TGTGCCAGCAGCGCACTGACTACCCCAGGCCTTAATGAGCAGTTCTTC.